This T cell receptor (beta chain) was retrieved from a study of T cells in localized non-small cell lung cancer. The CDR3 runs to 11 residues. The V and J ends lost 8 bases and 9 bases respectively, with 11 bases between them. Profiling relied on immunoSEQ multiplex PCR, and the TCRdb table lists in-frame clones only, not all of them. The sample includes over a thousand clones, approximately 25% seen only once; the top ten take over 30%. Findings of the study overall: Uninvolved adjacent lung showed peak T cell clonality, exceeding tumor.

Comment on this clone: Its antigen is undetermined.

This material consisted of normal lung tissue next to the tumor, taken before any cancer treatment. The sequence was obtained from an older male donor with stage II squamous cell lung carcinoma. V gene TRBV6-7 combines with J gene TRBJ1-5; D remains unclear. TRBV6-7 is reported as an ORF; its role is uncertain. The CDR3 nucleotides are TGTGCCAGCGAGACCTCAGGGCCCCAGCATTTT. Protein: CASETSGPQHF.